What follows describes a single T cell receptor (beta chain). What it recognizes is unknown. This entry belongs to a study of shared clonotypes between healthy human individuals. Study-wide results and limits: What naive subsets generally showed was a larger estimated richness than memory subsets showed.

Sequenced by immunoSEQ multiplex PCR; TCRdb stores in-frame clones only, minus some. This sample has about 2.4 million clones; more than 85% occur once, and the top ten carry 0.36%. The CDR3 extends over 13 amino acids. V lost 3 bases to trimming and J lost 7 bases; unmatched junction nucleotides: 1. The germline CDR1 and CDR2 sequences are LNHDA and SQIVND (reference sequence). The receptor was derived from a man aged 18 to 29 in good health. Some clones in this sample may be carry-over from other donors' samples. The sequencing input was naive CD4+ T cells from PBMCs. As for subset: CD45RA+ positively selected. V gene TRBV19 combines with J gene TRBJ1-2, with 11 bases identical to TRBD1. The CDR3 DNA follows: TGTGCCAGTAGTATCGGACAGGGGGCTGGCTACACCTTC. This translates into CASSIGQGAGYTF.